The 2 T cell receptor beta chains reported below all come from one sample, sequenced in a study of identical twins. TCRdb re-called the 5' RACE reads through MiXCR, storing one row per CDR3 protein. Here the sample spans around 280,000 distinct CDR3 sequences, around 8.8% being singletons. A further study also used this sample, focusing on yellow fever vaccine responses in identical twins.

Sequenced: memory (CD45RO+) T cells sorted from blood. The receptors stem from a young woman in good health.

The rearrangement joins TRBV14 to TRBJ1-6; a possible D gene is TRBD1 (5 bases). CDR3 length: 16 amino acids. V gave up 0 bases and J gave up 8 bases, with 14 bases separating them. Germline V gives CDR1 SGHDN, CDR2 FVKESK. DNA for the CDR3: TGTGCCAGCAGCCAAGACCGGCTACAGGCTTATTCACCCCTCCACTTT. This sequence encodes CASSQDRLQAYSPLHF.

The chain links TRBV5-6 to TRBJ1-2, with no clear D. The CDR3 covers 14 residues. V was trimmed by 1 base and J by 4 bases, leaving 11 bases between them. Germline CDR1 is SGHDT and CDR2 is YYEEEE. The CDR3, as DNA: TGTGCCAGCAGCTTGTTTACAGCAAGCTATGGCTACACCTTC. Encoded protein: CASSLFTASYGYTF.